The rows below give T cell receptor beta chains drawn from one sample of a study of long-term antiretroviral therapy in people with HIV. The table came from immunoSEQ multiplex PCR; TCRdb's copy has only in-frame clones and leaves some out. The sample carries about 11,000 clones, less than 80% recorded once. The specimen comprised unsorted PBMCs, sampled at the start of antiretroviral therapy, before treatment. These receptors originate from a man aged 25-45 years with HIV. CDR3s include the opening cysteine and the closing phenylalanine or tryptophan.

V gene	J gene	CDR3 protein
TRBV19	TRBJ1-5	CASSIGTGSNQPQHF
TRBV5-5	TRBJ2-7	CASSSTHAYEQYF
TRBV18	TRBJ2-2	CASSIPAGGPPGELFF
TRBV9	TRBJ1-1	CASSGTGGDTEAFF
TRBV9	TRBJ2-5	CASSSQGHLWETQYF
TRBV28	TRBJ2-5	CASGTQETQYF
TRBV5-1	TRBJ2-5	CASSLGHETQYF
TRBV6-4	TRBJ1-6	CASSEGDSYNSPLHF
TRBV6-6	TRBJ2-1	CASSPEGLGQFF
TRBV7-2	TRBJ2-1	CASSLAPGSNEQFF
TRBV15	TRBJ1-1	CATSGRTSLPRNTEAFF
TRBV5-1	TRBJ1-1	CASSLWAGLDSTEAFF
TRBV11-3	TRBJ2-5	CASSFGTSGGQETQYF
TRBV2	TRBJ2-5	CASSGGLNVETQYF
TRBV19	TRBJ1-4	CASTPDGDNEKLFF
TRBV7-6	TRBJ1-5	CASSLVPGTGGAQHF
TRBV7-9	TRBJ2-5	CASSSGTSGFQETQYF
TRBV20-1	TRBJ1-1	CSARGGTEAFF
TRBV7-8	TRBJ1-2	CASSLEQGANYGYTF
TRBV5-5	TRBJ2-2	CASSLGLAGGPNTGELFF
TRBV5-5	TRBJ1-2	CASTPGVGYTF
TRBV4-3	TRBJ2-5	CASSQGRTPSETQYF
TRBV19	TRBJ2-7	CASSIGIRGYEQYF
TRBV5-1	TRBJ2-7	CASSFGGTYEQYF
TRBV15	TRBJ2-3	CATSRDGQSHTDTQYF
TRBV9	TRBJ2-5	CASSVFGSLETQYF
TRBV30	TRBJ2-7	CAWAGQYAYEQYF
TRBV7-2	TRBJ2-3	CASSSGDRVTDTQYF
TRBV25-1	TRBJ2-2	CASSSPPNTGELFF
TRBV7-6	TRBJ1-1	CASSLETGQGAFGAFF
TRBV5-8	TRBJ2-7	CASSLRIPAEQYF
TRBV27	TRBJ1-2	CASSPQDRVYGYTF
TRBV19	TRBJ1-4	CASSRGGPTNEKLFF
TRBV11-2	TRBJ2-7	CASSPTGTSHEQYF
TRBV29-1	TRBJ2-3	CSVGGGITDTQYF
TRBV7-9	TRBJ2-7	CASSYRDYTYEQYF
TRBV27	TRBJ1-5	CASPPGGSNQPQHF
TRBV9	TRBJ1-4	CASSVRGTPNEKLFF
TRBV19	TRBJ2-7	CASSSDRGIEQYF
TRBV5-4	TRBJ1-2	CASSWAEANYGYTF
TRBV29-1	TRBJ2-2	CSVDVPWGGTGELFF
TRBV13	TRBJ2-7	CASSSNLQGDEQYF
TRBV6-1	TRBJ2-5	CASSGGLVQETQYF
TRBV7-2	TRBJ1-2	CASSPGSVYGYTF
TRBV5-1	TRBJ1-5	CASSLEGSNNQPQHF
TRBV6-5	TRBJ2-3	CASSVLGGTDTQYF
TRBV10-3	TRBJ1-3	CAISEGHPSGNTIYF
TRBV7-7	TRBJ2-7	CASSPAGTSGSHEQYF
TRBV7-8	TRBJ2-1	CASSLDSFPDNEQFF
TRBV27	TRBJ1-1	CASSSDRGLTEAFF
TRBV11-2	TRBJ2-2	CASSFGGSGELFF
TRBV28	TRBJ1-5	CASSLGQGELQPQHF
TRBV9	TRBJ1-1	CASSVGEGDGSEAFF
TRBV2	TRBJ2-3	CASSARTSGGAHSSTDTQYF
TRBV12-5	TRBJ1-1	CASGFGVYTEAFF
TRBV7-9	TRBJ2-1	CASSDRETPNWDEQFF
TRBV6-1	TRBJ2-3	CATRGLGDTQYF